The present entry profiles one T cell receptor beta chain with its context. The target of this receptor is not known. The sample holds no much larger clone one base away, and base qualities are not on file. The CDR3 spans 16 residues, from the cysteine through the phenylalanine. Of all the DNA, just the CDR3 is kept, 48 bases in frame from base 1. CDR1 is given as SGHVS and CDR2 as FQNEAQ, both from the germline V gene. Germline trimming amounts to 5 bases on V and 5 bases on J, with 14 as the count of junction bases outside the gene matches. These data originate in a study of blood T cells in healthy people across ages (dated by TCRdb to 2013 to 2016). Context from the whole study: Template switching captured roughly one uniquely barcoded TCR beta cDNA molecule per two T cells in model experiments. Donors of different ages were randomly distributed across sequencing lanes to avoid experimental bias. Two additional independent replicas of 1 million unique cDNA reads from the same blood draw were analyzed for two donors (one aged 18 to 30 and one aged 80 or older). The donors were divided into four age groups: young (average roughly 17 years), middle-aged (about 40), aged (approximately 62) and long-lived (around 87). Age-related changes in TCR beta repertoire diversity were measured in the study by deep sequencing normalized with unique cDNA molecular identifiers.

General study outcomes and caveats: Because the CMV infection status of the donors was unknown, age-related changes in expanded clonotypes may potentially have been confounded. Bulk unsorted PBMC profiling prevented conclusive comparison of naive and antigen-experienced compartments. Estimates of total diversity based on one million sequenced T cells were considered lower bounds and underestimates. Compared with the aged group, more naive CD4+ T cells, fewer expanded clones and increased TCR diversity were shown by the long-lived group, suggesting age selection. A strong correlation was found between observed TCR beta diversity and the percentage of naive T cells measured by flow cytometry. Observed TCR beta diversity per million T cells fell roughly linearly with age, and a significant reduction was already apparent by age roughly 40.

The method behind the library was 5' RACE. The instrument given in TCRdb is Illumina HiSeq 2500. A second PCR of about 7 to 12 cycles was run with a J-beta primer mix and a sample-barcoded 5' primer. A unique molecular identifier was introduced onto each TCR beta cDNA molecule by a template-switch 5' adaptor carrying 12 random nucleotides. Each sample yielded at least 2.5 million CDR3-containing paired-end reads. The Mint cDNA synthesis kit, primed by a TRBC-specific oligonucleotide, was used to synthesize first-strand cDNA from all RNA. After uracil-DNA glycosylase treatment, a first 18-cycle PCR used universal primers M1SS and BC2_uni_R on all cDNA. The source study handled its data this way. Each sample was normalized by randomly selecting 1 million high-quality reads, each carrying a distinct molecular identifier. Instead of being binned into consensus sequences, reads with shared molecular identifiers were discarded. MiTCR, set to a Q25 quality threshold and the strictest error-elimination algorithm, was used for CDR3 identification, clonotype clustering and error correction. Lower-bound total TCR beta diversity was estimated with a nonparametric unseen species model using Euler transformation. The public reads were run again by TCRdb, first through fastp at Q25 and then through MiXCR, and only productive beta chains were kept. Identical CDR3 proteins give one entry, which carries the most common genes and DNA. It is TCRdb's table, rather than the study itself, that gives the V and J calls and clone size. This sample lists about 1.8 million distinct CDR3 sequences; 40% to 55% were detected once. Roughly 2% of the sample is in the top ten clones.

Donors were 40 or so systemically healthy Caucasian individuals from Russia aged roughly 6 to 90 years. Each donor gave roughly 9 milliliters of peripheral blood, drawn into EDTA-treated Vacutainer tubes. PBMCs were isolated by Ficoll-Paque density-gradient centrifugation, with at least 7 million obtained per sample. Total RNA was extracted from PBMCs with Trizol reagent, with at least 5.5 micrograms obtained per sample. The percentages of naive CD45RAhigh/CD27high T cells were determined by flow cytometry on a PBMC aliquot from every donor. This TCR came from a woman between 40 and 50 years old in good health. The sample taken for sequencing was blood. Recombination linked TRBV7-8 to TRBJ2-5; TRBD1 matches 7 bases in the middle. DNA sequence: TGTGCCAGCAGCACTTCGCGAAGGGGGCTCGGTGAGACCCAGTACTTC. Its product reads: CASSTSRRGLGETQYF.